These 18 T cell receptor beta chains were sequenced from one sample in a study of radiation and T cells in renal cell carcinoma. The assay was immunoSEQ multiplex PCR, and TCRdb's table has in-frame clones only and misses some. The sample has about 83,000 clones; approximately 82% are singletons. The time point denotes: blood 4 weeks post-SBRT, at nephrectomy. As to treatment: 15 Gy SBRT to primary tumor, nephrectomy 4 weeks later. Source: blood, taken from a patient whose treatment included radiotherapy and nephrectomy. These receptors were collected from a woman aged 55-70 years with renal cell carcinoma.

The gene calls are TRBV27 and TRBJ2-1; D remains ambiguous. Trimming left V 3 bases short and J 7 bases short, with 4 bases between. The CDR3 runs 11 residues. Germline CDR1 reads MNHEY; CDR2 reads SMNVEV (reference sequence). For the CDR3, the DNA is TGTGCCAGCAGTTTGGGAAATGAGCAGTTCTTC. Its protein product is CASSLGNEQFF.

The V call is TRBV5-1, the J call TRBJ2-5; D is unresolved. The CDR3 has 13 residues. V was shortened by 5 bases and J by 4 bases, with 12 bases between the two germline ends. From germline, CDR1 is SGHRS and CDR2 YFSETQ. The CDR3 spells CASSLGNRETQYF. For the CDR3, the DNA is TGCGCCAGCAGTTTAGGGAATAGAGAGACCCAGTACTTC.

The chain's CDR3 is CASSLRASDQETQYF. Here the CDR3 DNA reads TGTGCCAGCAGCTTGAGGGCTAGCGATCAAGAGACCCAGTACTTC. V gene TRBV5-8 combines with J gene TRBJ2-5; perhaps TRBD2 as D (6 bases). This CDR3 has 15 residues. Trimming shortened V by 1 base and J by 2 bases, and 12 bases separated the two germline ends. Germline lookup yields CDR1 SGHTS and CDR2 YDEGEE.

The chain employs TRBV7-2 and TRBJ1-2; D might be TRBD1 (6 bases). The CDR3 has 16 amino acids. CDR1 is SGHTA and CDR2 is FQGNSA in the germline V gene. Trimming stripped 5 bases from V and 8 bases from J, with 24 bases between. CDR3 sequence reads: CASSGGRQVLSGGYTF. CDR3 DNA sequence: TGTGCCAGCAGCGGGGGTAGACAGGTGCTTTCTGGGGGCTACACCTTC.

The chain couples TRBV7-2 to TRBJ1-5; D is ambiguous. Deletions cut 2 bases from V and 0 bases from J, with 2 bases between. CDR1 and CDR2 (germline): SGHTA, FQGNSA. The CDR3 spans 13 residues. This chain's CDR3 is CASSLLSNQPQHF. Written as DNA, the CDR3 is TGTGCCAGCAGCTTACTTAGCAATCAGCCCCAGCATTTT.

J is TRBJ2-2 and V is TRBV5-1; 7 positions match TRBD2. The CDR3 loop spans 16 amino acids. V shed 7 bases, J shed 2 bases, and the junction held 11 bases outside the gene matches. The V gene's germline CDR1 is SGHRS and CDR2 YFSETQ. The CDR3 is CASGVLSGDNTGELFF. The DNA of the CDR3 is TGCGCCAGCGGCGTCCTGAGCGGGGATAACACCGGGGAGCTGTTTTTT.

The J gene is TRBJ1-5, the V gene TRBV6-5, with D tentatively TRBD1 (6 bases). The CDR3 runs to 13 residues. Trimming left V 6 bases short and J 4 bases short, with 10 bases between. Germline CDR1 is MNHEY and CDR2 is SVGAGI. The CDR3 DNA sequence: TGTGCCAGCAGACGGACAGAAAATCAGCCCCAGCATTTT. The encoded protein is CASRRTENQPQHF.

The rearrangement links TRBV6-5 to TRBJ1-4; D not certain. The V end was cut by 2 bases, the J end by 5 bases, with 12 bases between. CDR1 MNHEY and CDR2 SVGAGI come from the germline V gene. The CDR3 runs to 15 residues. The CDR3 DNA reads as TGTGCCAGCAGTTACCTAGGGAACTACAATGAAAAACTGTTTTTT. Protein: CASSYLGNYNEKLFF.

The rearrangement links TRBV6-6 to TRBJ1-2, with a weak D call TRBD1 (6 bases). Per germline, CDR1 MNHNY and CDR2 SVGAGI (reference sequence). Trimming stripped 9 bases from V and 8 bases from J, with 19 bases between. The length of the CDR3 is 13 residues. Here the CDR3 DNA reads TGTGCCAGTACGGACAGAAGCTTGGGGGGCTACACCTTC. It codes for CASTDRSLGGYTF.

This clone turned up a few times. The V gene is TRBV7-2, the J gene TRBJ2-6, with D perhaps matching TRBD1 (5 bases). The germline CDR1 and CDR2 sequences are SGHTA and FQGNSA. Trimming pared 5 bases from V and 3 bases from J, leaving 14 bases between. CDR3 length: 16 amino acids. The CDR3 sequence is CASSLSGARGANVLTF. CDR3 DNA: TGTGCCAGCAGCCTTAGTGGGGCGCGTGGGGCCAACGTCCTGACTTTC.

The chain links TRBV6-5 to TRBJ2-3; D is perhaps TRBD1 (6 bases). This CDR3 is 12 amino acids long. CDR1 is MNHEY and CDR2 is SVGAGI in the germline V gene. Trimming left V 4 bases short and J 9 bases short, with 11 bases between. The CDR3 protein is CASSSGTKTQYF. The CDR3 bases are TGTGCCAGCAGTTCTGGGACAAAGACGCAGTATTTT.

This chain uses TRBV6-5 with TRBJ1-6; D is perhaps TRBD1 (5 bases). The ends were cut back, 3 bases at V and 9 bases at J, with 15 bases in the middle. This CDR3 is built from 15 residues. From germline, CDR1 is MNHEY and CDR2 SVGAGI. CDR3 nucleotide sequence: TGTGCCAGCAGTTATACTGAGGGGACCAGTTCACCCCTCCACTTT. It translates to CASSYTEGTSSPLHF.

The CDR3 DNA follows: TGTGCCAGCTCACCCGCGATTGAGGGCGAGCAGTACTTC. It yields the protein CASSPAIEGEQYF. This chain connects TRBV18 to TRBJ2-7; a weak D match, TRBD2 (5 bases). The germline CDR1 and CDR2 sequences are KGHSH and LQKENI. The CDR3 contains 13 residues. V was clipped by 3 bases and J by 6 bases, with 12 bases between them.

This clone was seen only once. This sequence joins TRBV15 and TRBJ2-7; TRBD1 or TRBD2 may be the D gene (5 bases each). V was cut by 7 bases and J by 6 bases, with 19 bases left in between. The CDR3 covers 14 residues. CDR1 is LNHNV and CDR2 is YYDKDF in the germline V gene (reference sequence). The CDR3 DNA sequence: TGTGCCACCACCCCGGGGTGGCAGGGATCCGAGCAGTACTTC. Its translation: CATTPGWQGSEQYF.

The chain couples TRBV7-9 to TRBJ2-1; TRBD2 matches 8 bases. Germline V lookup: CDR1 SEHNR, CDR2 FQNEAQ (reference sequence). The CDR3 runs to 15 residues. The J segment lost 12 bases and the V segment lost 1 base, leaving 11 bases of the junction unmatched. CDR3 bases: TGTGCCAGCAGCTTAGGTGGCTCCCGGGGGGGAGGGCAGTTCTTC. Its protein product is CASSLGGSRGGGQFF.

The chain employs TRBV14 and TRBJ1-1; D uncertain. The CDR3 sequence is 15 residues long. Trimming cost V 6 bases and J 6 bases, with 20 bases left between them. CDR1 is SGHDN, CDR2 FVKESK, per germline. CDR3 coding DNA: TGTGCCAGCAGACCCAACGGACTCCCCCAAGCTGAAGCTTTCTTT. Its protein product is CASRPNGLPQAEAFF.

CDR3 DNA sequence: TGTGCCAGCAGTACGACAGGGAGCAGCAATCAGCCCCAGCATTTT. This translates into CASSTTGSSNQPQHF. The chain recombines TRBV6-5 with TRBJ1-5, with 7 positions matching TRBD1. V lost 5 bases to trimming and J lost 1 base; unmatched junction nucleotides: 5. Looked up from germline, CDR1 is MNHEY and CDR2 is SVGAGI. The CDR3 is 15 residues long.

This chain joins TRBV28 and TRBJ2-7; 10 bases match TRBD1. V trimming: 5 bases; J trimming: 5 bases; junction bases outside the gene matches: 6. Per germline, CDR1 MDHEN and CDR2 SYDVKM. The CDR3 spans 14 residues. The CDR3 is CASSIAGTGDEQYF. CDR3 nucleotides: TGTGCCAGCAGTATTGCTGGGACAGGGGACGAGCAGTACTTC.